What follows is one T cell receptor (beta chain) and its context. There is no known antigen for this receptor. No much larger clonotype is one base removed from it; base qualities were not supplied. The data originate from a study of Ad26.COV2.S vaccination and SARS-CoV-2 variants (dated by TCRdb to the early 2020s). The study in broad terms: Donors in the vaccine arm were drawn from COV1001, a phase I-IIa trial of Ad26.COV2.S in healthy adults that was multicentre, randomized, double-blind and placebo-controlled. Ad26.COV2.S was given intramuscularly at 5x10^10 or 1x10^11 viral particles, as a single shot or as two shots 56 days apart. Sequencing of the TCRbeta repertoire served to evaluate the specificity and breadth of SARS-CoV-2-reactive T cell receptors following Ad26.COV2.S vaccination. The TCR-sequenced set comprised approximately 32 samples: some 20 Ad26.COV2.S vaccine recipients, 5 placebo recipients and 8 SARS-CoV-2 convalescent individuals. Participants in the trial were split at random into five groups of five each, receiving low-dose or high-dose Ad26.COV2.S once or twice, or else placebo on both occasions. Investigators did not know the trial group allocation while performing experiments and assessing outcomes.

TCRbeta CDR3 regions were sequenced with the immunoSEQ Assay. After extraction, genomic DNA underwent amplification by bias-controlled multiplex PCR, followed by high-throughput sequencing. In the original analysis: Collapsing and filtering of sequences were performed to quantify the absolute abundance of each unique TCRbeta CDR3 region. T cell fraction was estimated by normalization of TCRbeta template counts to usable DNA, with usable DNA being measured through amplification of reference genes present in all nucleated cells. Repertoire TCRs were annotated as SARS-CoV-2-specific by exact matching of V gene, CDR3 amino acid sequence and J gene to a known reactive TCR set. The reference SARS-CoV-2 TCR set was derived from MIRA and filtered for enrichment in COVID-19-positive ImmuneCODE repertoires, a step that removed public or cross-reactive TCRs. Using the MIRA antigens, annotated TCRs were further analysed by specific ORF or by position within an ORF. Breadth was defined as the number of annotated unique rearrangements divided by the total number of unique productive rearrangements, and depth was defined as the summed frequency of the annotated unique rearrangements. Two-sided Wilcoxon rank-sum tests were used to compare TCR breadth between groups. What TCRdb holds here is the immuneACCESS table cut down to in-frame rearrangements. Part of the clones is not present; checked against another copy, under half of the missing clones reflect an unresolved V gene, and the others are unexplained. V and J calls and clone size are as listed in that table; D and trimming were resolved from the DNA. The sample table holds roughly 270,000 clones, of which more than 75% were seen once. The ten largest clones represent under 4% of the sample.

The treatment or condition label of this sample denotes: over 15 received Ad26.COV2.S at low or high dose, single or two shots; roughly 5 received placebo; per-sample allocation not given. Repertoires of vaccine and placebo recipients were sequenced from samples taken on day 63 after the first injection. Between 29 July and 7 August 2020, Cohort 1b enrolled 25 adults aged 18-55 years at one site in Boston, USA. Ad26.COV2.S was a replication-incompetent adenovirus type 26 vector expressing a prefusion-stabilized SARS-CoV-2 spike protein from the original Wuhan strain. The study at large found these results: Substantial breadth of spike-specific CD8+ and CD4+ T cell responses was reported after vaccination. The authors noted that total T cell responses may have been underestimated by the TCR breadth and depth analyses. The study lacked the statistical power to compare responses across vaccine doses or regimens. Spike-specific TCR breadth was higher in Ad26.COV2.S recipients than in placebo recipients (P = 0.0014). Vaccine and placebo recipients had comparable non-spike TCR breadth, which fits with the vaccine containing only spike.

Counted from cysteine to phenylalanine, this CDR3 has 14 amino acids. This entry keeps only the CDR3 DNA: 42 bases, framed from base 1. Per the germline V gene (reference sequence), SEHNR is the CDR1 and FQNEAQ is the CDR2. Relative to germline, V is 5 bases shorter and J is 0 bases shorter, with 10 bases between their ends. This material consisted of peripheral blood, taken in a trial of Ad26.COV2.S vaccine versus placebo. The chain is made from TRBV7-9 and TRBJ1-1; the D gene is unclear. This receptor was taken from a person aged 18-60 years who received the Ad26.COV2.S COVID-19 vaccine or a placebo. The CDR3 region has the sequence CASSGSQLNTEAFF. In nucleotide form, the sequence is TGTGCCAGCAGCGGGTCACAGCTGAACACTGAAGCTTTCTTT.